The clone carrying this TCR beta chain appeared a single time. These data are taken from a study of cytomegalovirus exposure and HLA in healthy donors. The germline V gene encodes CDR1 ENHRY and CDR2 SYGVKD. The CDR3 extends over 17 amino acids. V lost 4 bases, J lost 2 bases, and 10 bases stayed unmatched. Amplification used 60 Vbeta primers and 13 Jbeta primers. Original handling: The authors later counted approximately 80 million unique TCR beta chains, some 11 million of them shared. Data came from immunoSEQ multiplex PCR; TCRdb stores just in-frame clones and leaves some out. V, J and clone size derive from that table, while D and trimming were established from the DNA sequence. Of some 170,000 clones in the sample, roughly 74% were seen once.

The V gene is TRBV10-3, the J gene TRBJ2-3; TRBD2 matches 9 bases. The origin of this receptor is a female donor in good health and CMV-seronegative. The specimen sequenced was PBMCs. The CDR3 loop reads CAISAEGSGSHTDTQYF. The CDR3 nucleotides read TGTGCCATCAGTGCGGAGGGTAGCGGGAGTCACACAGATACGCAGTATTTT.